The 31 T cell receptor beta chains presented below share a single source sample, sequenced in a study of blood T cell repertoires in COVID-19. TCRdb keeps only in-frame clones here, not all; method: immunoSEQ multiplex PCR. The table shows around 95,000 clones, with just under 80% occurring only once. The sample comprised peripheral blood. These receptors all come from a woman aged 70-85 years with acute or convalescent COVID-19.

The gene calls are TRBV18 and TRBJ1-4; 7 nucleotides align to TRBD1. This CDR3 has 15 residues. Germline loops: CDR1 KGHSH, CDR2 LQKENI. Trimming took 5 bases from V and 3 from J; bases not matched to a gene: 6. The chain's CDR3 is CASSTRTGSNEKLFF. Here the CDR3 DNA reads TGTGCCAGCTCAACCCGGACAGGTTCTAATGAAAAACTGTTTTTT.

The rearrangement uses TRBV12-5 and TRBJ2-1; TRBD1 aligns across 10 bases. This CDR3 region has 17 residues. After removal of 6 bases from V and 10 bases from J, the junction contained 18 bases not matched to a gene. Germline CDR1 reads LGHNT; CDR2 reads FRNRAP. DNA of the CDR3: TGTGCTAGTGGCCCTACAGCCCACTTGGACAGGGGGAACGAGCAGTTCTTC. This sequence encodes CASGPTAHLDRGNEQFF.

This chain joins TRBV13 and TRBJ2-7; 7 bases agree with TRBD2. The CDR3 is made up of 14 amino acids. With V trimmed by 5 bases and J by 0 bases, 4 bases remained unmatched. Germline assignment: CDR1 PRHDT and CDR2 FYEKMQ (reference sequence). DNA for the CDR3: TGTGCCAGCAGCCCCTCTAGCGGCTCCTACGAGCAGTACGTC. The encoded protein is CASSPSSGSYEQYV.

The CDR3 coding sequence is TGCAGCGTGGGACCAGGGGAGGGGGGATCATCCTATGGCTACACCTTC. This translates into CSVGPGEGGSSYGYTF. V and J are TRBV29-1 and TRBJ1-2, with D tentatively TRBD1 (6 bases). This CDR3 comprises 16 residues. Germline V gives CDR1 SQVTM, CDR2 ANQGSEA. Trimming left V 6 bases short and J 4 bases short, with 24 bases between.

The rearrangement uses TRBV3-1 (or the pseudogene TRBV3-2) and TRBJ2-7; 7 positions match TRBD2. The CDR3 totals 16 residues. J lost 1 base, V lost 1 base, and 7 bases had no gene match. Germline lookup yields CDR1 LGHDT and CDR2 YNNKEL (reference sequence). CDR3 region: CASSQGLGGRSYEQYV. The CDR3 nucleotides are TGTGCCAGCAGCCAAGGCCTGGGAGGGAGGTCCTACGAGCAGTACGTC.

The V call is TRBV25-1, the J call TRBJ2-7, with 9 bases lining up with TRBD1. V shed 6 bases and J 2 bases; nucleotides not matched to a gene: 5. The CDR3 runs to 14 residues. Germline-derived CDR1 and CDR2 are MGHDK and SYGVNS. The CDR3 nucleotides read TGTGCCAGCAGCCTGGGACAGGGAGCCTACGAGCAGTACTTC. Translated, it gives CASSLGQGAYEQYF.

This clone was picked up one time. This rearrangement joins TRBV9 to TRBJ1-2, with 7 bases identical to TRBD1. This CDR3 contains 13 residues. Looked up from germline, CDR1 is SGDLS and CDR2 is YYNGEE. Unmatched junction bases numbered 4, after V lost 4 bases and J lost 4 bases. This CDR3 is CASSRQGGYGYTF. The CDR3 DNA reads TGTGCCAGCAGCCGACAGGGTGGCTATGGCTACACCTTC. The complete variable domain, with remaining parts taken from reference TRBV9 and TRBJ1-2, reads DSGVTQTPKHLITATGQRVTLRCSPRSGDLSVYWYQQSLDQGLQFLIQYYNGEERAKGNILERFSAQQFPDLHSELNLSSLELGDSALYFCASSRQGGYGYTFGSGTRLTVV.

This clone was observed a few times. The V and J genes are TRBV4-1 and TRBJ2-2, with 9 bases identical to TRBD1. V shed 7 bases and J 3 bases; nucleotides not matched to a gene: 6. The CDR3 covers 15 residues. Germline-derived CDR1 and CDR2 are MGHRA and YSYEKL. The CDR3 bases are TGCGCCAGCAACCTCGACAGGGGGGACACCGGGGAGCTGTTTTTT. This gives the protein CASNLDRGDTGELFF.

This rearrangement joins TRBV3-1 (or the pseudogene TRBV3-2) to TRBJ2-2, with 9 bases matching TRBD2. CDR1 is LGHDT, CDR2 YNNKEL, per germline (reference sequence). V was pared by 3 bases and J by 3 bases, with 2 bases of the junction left unmatched. The CDR3 totals 15 residues. The CDR3 region is CASSQRGGHTGELFF. CDR3 nucleotide sequence: TGTGCCAGCAGCCAGCGGGGGGGGCACACCGGGGAGCTGTTTTTT.

V gene TRBV11-2 combines with J gene TRBJ1-2, with 9 bases fitting TRBD1. CDR1 is SGHAT, CDR2 FQNNGV, per germline. The CDR3 is made up of 18 amino acids. Losses at the gene ends were 1 base for V and 8 bases for J; bases not matched to a gene: 17. DNA for the CDR3: TGTGCCAGCAGCTTAGGAACCTGGGACAGGGCTGAAATAGGAGGCTACACCTTC. As protein: CASSLGTWDRAEIGGYTF.

The chain is built from TRBV6-5 and TRBJ1-5, with D possibly matching TRBD1 (6 bases). Trimming removed 6 bases at V and 5 bases at J, with 11 bases between. This CDR3 region has 13 residues. In germline, CDR1 is MNHEY, CDR2 SVGAGI. CDR3 sequence: CASRQGLDQPQHF. CDR3 in DNA: TGTGCCAGCAGACAGGGTTTGGATCAGCCCCAGCATTTT.

The sample holds one count of this clone. The chain carries TRBV7-8 and TRBJ2-5; D is tentatively TRBD1 or TRBD2 (5 bases each). From germline, CDR1 is SGHVS and CDR2 FQNEAQ. The V and J ends lost 5 bases and 4 bases respectively, with 17 bases between them. The CDR3 contains 15 residues. The CDR3 DNA follows: TGTGCCAGCAGCCGAGAGGGGATAGATCGAGAGACCCAGTACTTC. Protein sequence: CASSREGIDRETQYF.

This chain connects TRBV28 to TRBJ1-1; TRBD1 is a possible D gene (5 bases). The germline V gene has CDR1 MDHEN and CDR2 SYDVKM. This CDR3 contains 13 residues. Deletions cut 3 bases from V and 4 bases from J, with 9 bases between. The CDR3 nucleotides read TGTGCCAGCAGTTTTTCGGGGGTCACTGAAGCTTTCTTT. As protein: CASSFSGVTEAFF.

This chain connects TRBV11-2 to TRBJ2-1; 8 bases are a match to TRBD1. V shed 2 bases, J shed 10 bases, and the junction held 7 bases outside the gene matches. Germline V CDR1 and CDR2: SGHAT, FQNNGV. This CDR3 has 14 residues. The CDR3 is CASSLRTGSGEQFF. The CDR3 DNA sequence: TGTGCCAGCAGCTTAAGGACAGGGTCAGGCGAGCAGTTCTTC.

The V call is TRBV30, the J call TRBJ1-1; 7 bases align to TRBD1. V gave up 8 bases and J gave up 0 bases; unmatched junction bases: 6. The CDR3 is 13 amino acids. CDR1 and CDR2 from the germline V gene are GTSNPN and SVGIG (reference sequence). CDR3 coding DNA: TGTGCCACCCCCGGGACAGTGAACACTGAAGCTTTCTTT. Translated: CATPGTVNTEAFF.

This clone was detected only once. This chain links TRBV5-1 with TRBJ2-3; 9 nucleotides agree with TRBD2. The V and J ends lost 0 bases and 4 bases, in that order; junction bases with no gene match: 6. CDR3 length: 16 amino acids. The germline CDR1 and CDR2 sequences are SGHRS and YFSETQ. In DNA form, the CDR3 reads TGCGCCAGCAGCTTGGTTGGCGGGGGGGCCTCAGATACGCAGTATTTT. It encodes CASSLVGGGASDTQYF.

The chain recombines TRBV9 with TRBJ1-1, with a tentative D call TRBD1 (5 bases). The germline V gene has CDR1 SGDLS and CDR2 YYNGEE. V lost 0 bases and J lost 4, with 13 bases in between. This CDR3 contains 15 residues. CDR3 bases: TGTGCCAGCAGCGTAGCTACCGGAGGGACCACTGAAGCTTTCTTT. Residues: CASSVATGGTTEAFF.

In nucleotides, the CDR3 is TGTGCCAGTATCGGAGATACGAACACTGAAGCTTTCTTT. It is translated as CASIGDTNTEAFF. The gene calls are TRBV19 and TRBJ1-1; D gene uncertain. Deletions cut 7 bases from V and 1 base from J, with 10 bases between. Looked up from germline, CDR1 is LNHDA and CDR2 is SQIVND (reference sequence). The CDR3 has 13 residues.

This clone was counted once. The chain combines TRBV2 with TRBJ2-3; 11 bases match TRBD2. V dropped 5 bases and J dropped 6; count of bases not matched to a gene: 7. Germline-derived CDR1 and CDR2 are SNHLY and FYNNEI. There are 15 residues in the CDR3. In DNA, the CDR3 is TGTGCCAGCAGTCCCTTACTAGCGGGGGTGGATACGCAGTATTTT. It is translated as CASSPLLAGVDTQYF.

The chain employs TRBV5-5 and TRBJ2-7; 10 bases are shared with TRBD1. The junction had 5 bases not matched to a gene; V was cut back by 3 bases and J by 5 bases. The germline gives CDR1 SGHKS, CDR2 YYEKEE (reference sequence). This CDR3 is built from 14 residues. CDR3 bases: TGTGCCAGCAGCTACCGGGACAGGGGCCACGAGCAGTACTTC. Its protein is CASSYRDRGHEQYF.

The rearrangement joins TRBV7-7 to TRBJ2-1, with TRBD2 as a possible D gene (6 bases). CDR1 is SSHAT and CDR2 is FNYEAQ in the germline V gene (reference sequence). V lost 2 bases and J lost 8, with 16 bases in between. This CDR3 spans 15 amino acids. CDR3 DNA sequence: TGTGCCAGCAGCTTATTCGGGTCGGAGGGCGATGAGCAGTTCTTC. Translating it yields CASSLFGSEGDEQFF.

This sequence joins TRBV27 and TRBJ2-1; D not certain. Between the trimmed V and J ends, which lost 6 bases and 0 bases, there was a span of 12 bases. CDR1 and CDR2 from the germline V gene are MNHEY and SMNVEV (reference sequence). This CDR3 is built from 15 residues. CDR3 region: CASSRTESSYNEQFF. The CDR3 DNA sequence: TGTGCCAGCAGCCGAACAGAGAGCTCCTACAATGAGCAGTTCTTC.

CDR3 bases: TGTGCCAGCAGCCAGGACCTGACAGGAGGAAAACTGTTTTTT. Its translation is CASSQDLTGGKLFF. The chain combines TRBV3-1 (or the pseudogene TRBV3-2) with TRBJ1-4, with a tentative D call TRBD1 (6 bases). CDR3 size: 14 residues. Trimming took off 3 bases at V and 10 bases at J, with 15 bases between the two ends. Germline V CDR1 and CDR2: LGHDT, YNNKEL (reference sequence).

The rearrangement links TRBV14 to TRBJ2-2; D may be TRBD2 (5 bases). The V end was cut by 4 bases, the J end by 2 bases, with 17 bases between. Germline V gene lookup returns CDR1 SGHDN and CDR2 FVKESK. The CDR3 is 17 residues long. CDR3 bases: TGTGCCAGCAGCCGAACAACCCGAGGGTATAACACCGGGGAGCTGTTTTTT. This sequence encodes CASSRTTRGYNTGELFF.

This clone has a single count. The chain couples TRBV27 to TRBJ1-6, with D uncertain. Between the trimmed V and J ends, which lost 2 bases and 8 bases, there was a span of 10 bases. This CDR3 has 14 amino acids. Germline assignment: CDR1 MNHEY and CDR2 SMNVEV (reference sequence). CDR3 in amino acids: CASSLRRQDSPLHF. Here the CDR3 DNA reads TGTGCCAGCAGTTTACGACGGCAGGATTCACCCCTCCACTTT.

This clone was counted once. CDR3 DNA sequence: TGTGCCAGCAGCGACCGACAGGGGGAAAAACTGTTTTTT. Its protein is CASSDRQGEKLFF. The chain carries TRBV6-5 and TRBJ1-4, with TRBD1 matching 8 bases. This CDR3 contains 13 residues. In germline, CDR1 is MNHEY, CDR2 SVGAGI. V shed 6 bases and J 8 bases; nucleotides not matched to a gene: 5.

Many counts were recorded for this clone. V is TRBV5-1 and J is TRBJ2-5, with 9 bases lining up with TRBD1. V was pared by 4 bases and J by 2 bases, with 12 bases of the junction left unmatched. The CDR3 has 17 residues. The V gene's germline CDR1 is SGHRS and CDR2 YFSETQ. The CDR3 reads CASSRQISGQGQETQYF. DNA of the CDR3: TGCGCCAGCAGCCGACAAATCTCGGGACAGGGACAAGAGACCCAGTACTTC. Full variable domain (outside the CDR3, taken from reference TRBV5-1 and TRBJ2-5): KAGVTQTPRYLIKTRGQQVTLSCSPISGHRSVSWYQQTPGQGLQFLFEYFSETQRNKGNFPGRFSGRQFSNSRSEMNVSTLELGDSALYLCASSRQISGQGQETQYFGPGTRLLVL.

This sequence joins TRBV27 and TRBJ2-3; 8 positions match TRBD2. Trimming took 3 bases from V and 5 from J; bases not matched to a gene: 7. The CDR3 spans 15 residues. Germline V gene data show CDR1 as MNHEY and CDR2 as SMNVEV (reference sequence). CDR3 bases: TGTGCCAGCAGTTTTGGGGCGGGGGGAATAGATACGCAGTATTTT. Its protein product is CASSFGAGGIDTQYF.

The rearrangement links TRBV29-1 to TRBJ2-2; 11 bases are shared with TRBD1. Germline CDR1 reads SQVTM; CDR2 reads ANQGSEA. CDR3 length equals 15 residues. Trimming at V came to 3 bases and at J to 1 base, leaving 1 base not matched to a gene. CDR3 sequence (DNA): TGCAGCGTTGATGGGACAGGGGGGAACACCGGGGAGCTGTTTTTT. Translating gives CSVDGTGGNTGELFF.

The chain joins TRBV5-6 to TRBJ2-3, with 9 bases that match TRBD2. CDR1 is SGHDT and CDR2 is YYEEEE in the germline V gene. The CDR3 loop spans 15 amino acids. With V trimmed by 4 bases and J by 3 bases, 6 bases remained unmatched. DNA of the CDR3: TGTGCCAGCAGCGGCGGGGGGGCCTCAACAGATACGCAGTATTTT. Its protein product is CASSGGGASTDTQYF.

V usage is TRBV19 and J usage is TRBJ2-1; D is possibly TRBD1 (5 bases). The germline CDR1 and CDR2 sequences are LNHDA and SQIVND (reference sequence). Trimming shortened V by 6 bases and J by 5 bases, and 8 bases separated the two germline ends. The CDR3 is made up of 12 amino acids. CDR3 sequence (DNA): TGTGCCAGTAGCTCCAGGGACAATGAGCAGTTCTTC. Its protein is CASSSRDNEQFF.